The clone carrying this T cell receptor beta chain was detected only a few times. Antigen unknown. This sample was taken from a study of T-cell reconstitution after alpha-beta-depleted transplantation in children. Study results and caveats: Reported findings indicate that, about two months after transplant, alpha-beta T cells came from several hundred expanded clones, which were derived from non-depleted graft cells. High day-60 TCRbeta diversity in some patients came from surviving recipient T cells and thymic progenitors. Once a year had passed after transplant, T-cell counts and diversity came mostly from newly produced T cells.

The CDR3 extends over 13 amino acids. Germline CDR1 reads DFQATT; CDR2 reads SNEGSKA (reference sequence). Trimming stripped 5 bases from V and 0 bases from J, with 11 bases between. This sample's TCRbeta library carried unique molecular identifier barcodes. TCRdb independently ran MiXCR on the PCR reads; one entry per CDR3 protein. This table has roughly 790,000 distinct CDR3 sequences, under 20% appearing once. The V call is TRBV20-1, the J call TRBJ2-7, with D unclear. This sequence was found in a male patient younger than 18 who had a stem cell transplant for acute lymphoblastic leukemia, so the T cells may come from the graft donor. This material consisted of PBMCs, mostly from graft donor cells, taken 360 days after TCRalphabeta/CD19-depleted stem cell transplant. Written as DNA, the CDR3 is TGCAGTGCTGAGCCAGCGATCTCCTACGAGCAGTACTTC. Translating gives CSAEPAISYEQYF.